Below are 27 T cell receptor beta chains sequenced from a single sample in a study of identifying expanded T cells in peripheral blood. Sequencing used immunoSEQ multiplex PCR; TCRdb keeps in-frame clones, though not all of them. The data hold approximately 120,000 clones, with around 89% observed a single time. The specimen was blood. These receptors all stem from a person between 18 and 69 years old in good health.

The chain combines TRBV5-4 with TRBJ2-7; the D gene could be TRBD1 or TRBD2 (5 bases each). Germline V CDR1 and CDR2: SGHNT, YYREEE (reference sequence). CDR3 length equals 15 residues. Trimming shortened V by 5 bases and J by 2 bases, and 17 bases separated the two germline ends. CDR3 in amino acids: CASSLSWGTTYEQYF. The CDR3 bases are TGTGCCAGCAGTTTGTCGTGGGGGACGACCTACGAGCAGTACTTC.

V and J are TRBV28 and TRBJ1-1, with unresolved D. This CDR3 is built from 12 residues. The germline V and J ends were trimmed by 10 bases and 0 bases, with 9 bases remaining between them. The V gene's germline CDR1 is MDHEN and CDR2 SYDVKM. CDR3 region: CATQEMNTEAFF. The CDR3 nucleotides read TGTGCCACCCAGGAGATGAACACTGAAGCTTTCTTT. Together with reference TRBV28 and TRBJ1-1, the CDR3 gives the full variable domain: DVKVTQSSRYLVKRTGEKVFLECVQDMDHENMFWYRQDPGLGLRLIYFSYDVKMKEKGDIPEGYSVSREKKERFSLILESASTNQTSMYLCATQEMNTEAFFGQGTRLTVV.

This chain connects TRBV2 to TRBJ2-2; TRBD2 agrees at 11 bases. V dropped 10 bases and J dropped 0; count of bases not matched to a gene: 7. The CDR3 sequence is 16 residues long. Germline values: CDR1 SNHLY, CDR2 FYNNEI. The CDR3 DNA sequence: TGTGCCATCCCCGGGACTAGCGGATCGAACACCGGGGAGCTGTTTTTT. It specifies CAIPGTSGSNTGELFF.

The rearrangement links TRBV7-3 to TRBJ2-7, with 8 bases aligning to TRBD2. CDR1 is SGHTA, CDR2 FQGTGA, per germline. J was trimmed by 3 bases and V by 5 bases; bases with no gene match: 3. The CDR3 runs to 13 residues. The CDR3 sequence: CASSPGGVYEQYF. CDR3 in DNA: TGTGCCAGCAGCCCCGGGGGGGTCTACGAGCAGTACTTC.

The chain couples TRBV7-9 to TRBJ2-5; D uncertain. This CDR3 has 15 amino acids. With 1 base removed from V and 4 bases from J, the gap between germline ends came to 13 bases. The germline CDR1 and CDR2 sequences are SEHNR and FQNEAQ (reference sequence). The CDR3 coding sequence is TGTGCCAGCAGCTTAGTATCTGGCTTTGGAGAGACCCAGTACTTC. It specifies CASSLVSGFGETQYF. Supplemented by reference TRBV7-9 and TRBJ2-5, the full variable domain reads DTGVSQNPRHKITKRGQNVTFRCDPISEHNRLYWYRQTLGQGPEFLTYFQNEAQLEKSRLLSDRFSAERPKGSFSTLEIQRTEQGDSAMYLCASSLVSGFGETQYFGPGTRLLVL.

The V and J genes are TRBV27 and TRBJ2-2, with TRBD2 identical over 7 bases. The CDR3 totals 16 residues. Per the germline V gene, CDR1 is MNHEY and CDR2 is SMNVEV (reference sequence). Trimming cost V 1 base and J 3 bases; bases outside gene matches: 5. CDR3 protein: CASSLLALADTGELFF. The CDR3 nucleotides read TGTGCCAGCAGTTTATTGGCCCTAGCGGACACCGGGGAGCTGTTTTTT.

This chain uses TRBV7-9 with TRBJ2-5; the D call may be TRBD1 or TRBD2 (5 bases each). Trimming took off 3 bases at V and 11 bases at J, with 19 bases between the two ends. The CDR3 totals 14 residues. From germline, CDR1 is SEHNR and CDR2 FQNEAQ (reference sequence). In nucleotides, the CDR3 is TGTGCCAGCAGCTTTGGGGGATCCCAAGGAAAACAGTACTTC. It is translated as CASSFGGSQGKQYF.

The chain carries TRBV18 and TRBJ2-4, with D uncertain. Germline CDR1 is KGHSH and CDR2 is LQKENI. The CDR3 is 16 residues long. Between the trimmed V and J ends, which lost 6 bases and 3 bases, there was a span of 18 bases. CDR3: CASSADPVTDKNIQYF. CDR3 nucleotide sequence: TGTGCCAGCTCCGCGGACCCCGTAACGGACAAAAACATTCAGTACTTC.

This clone has more than one count but fewer than ten. This chain uses TRBV18 with TRBJ2-5; 10 positions agree with TRBD1. V lost 0 bases, J lost 5 bases, and 0 bases stayed unmatched. Germline V lookup: CDR1 KGHSH, CDR2 LQKENI. The CDR3 consists of 14 residues. The CDR3 coding sequence is TGTGCCAGCTCACCACCGGGACAGGGGGAGACCCAGTACTTC. This gives the protein CASSPPGQGETQYF.

In regard to this clone: Just one base apart from a much larger clone, this may be a read error. This chain joins TRBV29-1 and TRBJ1-2, with 10 bases matching TRBD1. This CDR3 spans 14 amino acids. Per the germline V gene, CDR1 is SQVTM and CDR2 is ANQGSEA. The CDR3 DNA reads as TGCAGCGTTGTGGGACAGGGGTCTAACTATGACTACACCTTC. Translating gives CSVVGQGSNYDYTF.

The chain links TRBV21-1 to TRBJ1-4; the table's D call, TRBD1, was not checked against the DNA. TRBV21-1 is given as a pseudogene. The CDR3 runs 18 residues. In DNA, the CDR3 is TGTGCCAGCAGCAGGCAGGGGGAGCGGGTTTCCCTTGTTGAAAAACTGTTTTTT. This gives the protein CASSRQGERVSLVEKLFF.

This clone was seen a single time. The V and J genes are TRBV7-3 and TRBJ2-1; 7 bases align to TRBD1. The CDR3 spans 15 residues. After removal of 0 bases from V and 7 bases from J, the junction contained 6 bases not matched to a gene. Germline V gene lookup returns CDR1 SGHTA and CDR2 FQGTGA. CDR3 in DNA: TGTGCCAGCAGCTTAACTAGACAGGGTGGGAATGAGCAGTTCTTC. This encodes CASSLTRQGGNEQFF.

The chain uses TRBV5-1 and TRBJ1-1; the D is unclear. Germline CDR1 reads SGHRS; CDR2 reads YFSETQ. The CDR3 runs to 13 residues. The ends were cut back, 0 bases at V and 1 base at J, with 4 bases in the middle. CDR3 amino acids: CASSLGRNTEAFF. The CDR3 bases are TGCGCCAGCAGCTTGGGTAGGAACACTGAAGCTTTCTTT.

The chain couples TRBV7-2 to TRBJ1-2; D is unresolved. The germline V and J ends were trimmed by 4 bases and 1 base, with 13 bases remaining between them. Germline values: CDR1 SGHTA, CDR2 FQGNSA. CDR3 length: 15 amino acids. DNA of the CDR3: TGTGCCAGCAGCTCATCCATGATAAATAACTATGGCTACACCTTC. Translating gives CASSSSMINNYGYTF. Using reference TRBV7-2 and TRBJ1-2 for the parts outside the CDR3, the full variable domain is GAGVSQSPSNKVTEKGKDVELRCDPISGHTALYWYRQSLGQGLEFLIYFQGNSAPDKSGLPSDRFSAERTGGSVSTLTIQRTQQEDSAVYLCASSSSMINNYGYTFGSGTRLTVV.

This clone occurred once. The chain combines TRBV4-3 with TRBJ2-2, with 9 positions matching TRBD2. Germline CDR1 reads LGHNA; CDR2 reads YSLEER. V shed 1 base, J shed 0 bases, and the junction held 6 bases outside the gene matches. CDR3 length equals 18 residues. CDR3 DNA sequence: TGCGCCAGCAGCCAAGCCCCAGCGGGGGGTTCGAACACCGGGGAGCTGTTTTTT. This encodes CASSQAPAGGSNTGELFF.

This chain uses TRBV5-6 with TRBJ2-1, with D perhaps TRBD1 (6 bases). Trimming took 3 bases from V and 0 from J, leaving 13 bases between them. Germline V gene data show CDR1 as SGHDT and CDR2 as YYEEEE. The CDR3 covers 16 residues. The CDR3: CASSWAGASSYNEQFF. The CDR3 DNA is TGTGCCAGCAGCTGGGCAGGGGCTAGCTCCTACAATGAGCAGTTCTTC.

The chain links TRBV14 to TRBJ2-1; D remains ambiguous. Trimming pared 4 bases from V and 5 bases from J, leaving 18 bases between. CDR1 is SGHDN, CDR2 FVKESK, per germline. The CDR3 is 16 amino acids. The CDR3: CASSRWGSYIDNEQFF. In DNA form, the CDR3 reads TGTGCCAGCAGCCGCTGGGGAAGTTATATCGACAATGAGCAGTTCTTC.

This sequence joins TRBV2 and TRBJ1-3, with D possibly TRBD1 on 6 matching bases. The CDR3 totals 15 residues. Per the germline V gene, CDR1 is SNHLY and CDR2 is FYNNEI. V was pared by 6 bases and J by 0 bases, with 12 bases between. The CDR3 sequence is CASRVDRSSGNTIYF. The CDR3 DNA sequence: TGTGCCAGCAGGGTTGACAGGAGCTCTGGAAACACCATATATTTT.

In DNA form, the CDR3 reads TGTGCCGGAGGACTAGATCTAGGGGAGCAGTTCTTC. This sequence encodes CAGGLDLGEQFF. The genes are TRBV6-1 and TRBJ2-1; 7 nucleotides line up with TRBD2. CDR3 length: 12 amino acids. After removal of 11 bases from V and 10 bases from J, the junction contained 11 bases not matched to a gene. The germline V gene has CDR1 MNHNS and CDR2 SASEGT.

V gene TRBV27 combines with J gene TRBJ1-1; D ambiguous. The CDR3 is 14 amino acids. Germline CDR1 is MNHEY and CDR2 is SMNVEV (reference sequence). The V and J ends lost 6 bases and 1 base respectively, with 12 bases between them. The CDR3 loop is CASSRAWENTEAFF. The CDR3 DNA sequence: TGTGCCAGCAGCCGGGCCTGGGAGAACACTGAAGCTTTCTTT.

This sequence joins TRBV6-1 and TRBJ1-4; D not resolved. This CDR3 is 15 amino acids long. Trimming removed 7 bases at V and 4 bases at J, with 16 bases between. The germline V gene has CDR1 MNHNS and CDR2 SASEGT. In DNA, the CDR3 is TGTGCCAGCACCACGAGTGGTAGGGTTAATGAAAAACTGTTTTTT. Protein sequence: CASTTSGRVNEKLFF.

The V and J genes are TRBV7-8 and TRBJ2-1, with 13 bases fitting TRBD2. The CDR3 sequence is 17 residues long. V lost 6 bases to trimming and J lost 2 bases; unmatched junction nucleotides: 7. The V gene's germline CDR1 is SGHVS and CDR2 FQNEAQ. CDR3 residues: CASRYRLAGGTYNEQFF. In DNA form, the CDR3 reads TGTGCCAGCAGGTATCGACTAGCGGGAGGCACCTACAATGAGCAGTTCTTC.

CDR3 sequence: CASSIRLSWDYGYTF. CDR3 coding DNA: TGTGCCAGTAGTATTCGGCTGAGTTGGGACTATGGCTACACCTTC. This chain links TRBV19 with TRBJ1-2; D unclear. CDR1 is LNHDA and CDR2 is SQIVND in the germline V gene (reference sequence). This CDR3 spans 15 amino acids. Trimming removed 3 bases at V and 3 bases at J, with 14 bases between.

A few counts support this clone. This chain connects TRBV18 to TRBJ1-5, with 7 bases matching TRBD1. The CDR3 runs to 15 residues. The V and J ends lost 2 bases and 7 bases, in that order; junction bases with no gene match: 8. The germline CDR1 and CDR2 sequences are KGHSH and LQKENI. As DNA, the CDR3 is TGTGCCAGCTCACCAAGCGACAGGGAAAGGCAGCCCCAGCATTTT. Its translation: CASSPSDRERQPQHF.

V and J are TRBV5-1 and TRBJ2-1, with 14 bases fitting TRBD2. CDR1 is SGHRS, CDR2 YFSETQ, per germline. CDR3 size: 17 residues. V lost 5 bases to trimming and J lost 4 bases; unmatched junction nucleotides: 8. For the CDR3, the DNA is TGCGCCAGCAGTCCAGGACTAGCGGGAGGAGGTTACAATGAGCAGTTCTTC. This translates into CASSPGLAGGGYNEQFF.

This chain links TRBV14 with TRBJ2-1; 7 bases line up with TRBD2. There are 16 residues in the CDR3. CDR1 and CDR2 from the germline V gene are SGHDN and FVKESK. After removal of 0 bases from V and 3 bases from J, the junction contained 5 bases not matched to a gene. Written as DNA, the CDR3 is TGTGCCAGCAGCCAAGAGACTAGCAGCCTCTACAATGAGCAGTTCTTC. Its translation: CASSQETSSLYNEQFF.

This clone was seen once. The chain is built from TRBV21-1 and TRBJ2-7; whether TRBD1, the table's D call, matches the DNA was not checked. TRBV21-1 is tagged as a pseudogene. This CDR3 is 19 amino acids long. CDR3 loop: CATISGSGGRGIHSYEQYF. CDR3 nucleotide sequence: TGTGCCACCATCTCGGGTAGTGGGGGCAGGGGGATACATTCCTACGAGCAGTACTTC.